The entry that follows covers one T cell receptor beta chain sequence. No antigen is known for it. Base qualities are not at hand, and no much larger clone is one base apart. This sample was taken from a study of STAT5B mutations in CD4+ large granular lymphocyte leukemia (dated by TCRdb to about 2022). Background for the entire study: Among the healthy controls, the CDR3 'QG' motif was associated with a particular HLA allele. The study compared the TCRbeta repertoires of patients with CD4+ T-cell large granular lymphocyte leukemia against those of healthy blood donors. Flow cytometry performed on FACSCanto II or FACSVerse showed that the purified fractions had more than 95% purity among lymphocytes.

The immunoSEQ assay at survey resolution was used to sequence TCRbeta rearrangements from genomic DNA. The authors processed their data as follows. A lowest detectable productive clonotype frequency of 2.59 x 10-5 was observed in the TCR sequencing data. Only productive TCRbeta rearrangements, meaning sequences that were complete and in-frame, were kept for the analyses. Clonality for each sample was calculated as Simpson clonality in the immunoSEQ Analyzer version 3.0. Clones were grouped by frequency into very rare, small, medium, large (1-20%) or hyperexpanded (>20%) categories. Generation probabilities were estimated with OLGA 1.2.3, V-gene circos plots were generated with VDJtools, specificities were searched for in VDJdb, and CDR3 motifs were identified with GLIPH. TCRdb mirrors the immuneACCESS table, restricted to in-frame sequences. Some clones are absent from its copies; in checked studies, under half trace to an unresolved V gene, and the reason for the others is unknown. V and J calls and clone size are those listed in that table; D and trimming were worked out from the DNA. Across this sample there are roughly 24,000 clones, with more than 70% seen only once. The top ten hold about 0.6% of the sample.

What the work shows at the level of the full study, not this receptor alone: The main leukemic clonotypes were found to be private to each patient, although about 25% of the main leukemic clonotypes were detected at low frequency in the non-leukemic repertoires of other patients. Enrichment of TRBV06-family usage was observed among the top patient clones (8/27) relative to healthy controls (2/35). The data were not HLA-matched, and the higher clonality in CD4+ T-LGLL than in CD8+ T-LGLL could be due to the relatively small sample size. Compared with healthy CD4+ repertoires, CD4-sorted patient repertoires appeared more clonal, and this difference remained even after the putative leukemic clones were removed.

From the cysteine up to the phenylalanine, the CDR3 has a length of 13 residues. Here the CDR3 DNA is all that survives: 39 bases in frame from base 1. CDR1 and CDR2 are drawn from the germline V gene: KGHSH, LQKENI. V is shortened by 4 bases, J by 1 base, and the region joining them spans 6 bases. The healthy controls were 37 blood donors, and the buffy coats of these donors were supplied by the Finnish Red Cross blood service. All TCR-sequenced material derived from peripheral blood: patient blood samples and healthy donor buffy coats. Peripheral blood mononuclear cells were isolated by Ficoll-Hypaque gradient centrifugation. CD4+ cells were purified magnetically from the buffy coats of healthy controls. Genomic DNA was extracted with the Gentra Puregene Cell and Tissue kit and quantified on a Qubit 2.0 fluorometer.

The sample comprised CD4+ T cells from blood buffy coats. The clonotype comes from a human donor in good health. The V gene is TRBV18 and the J gene is TRBJ2-3; the D gene identity is not certain. CDR3 loop: CASSREGTDTQYF. The nucleotide sequence is TGTGCCAGCTCACGTGAGGGCACAGATACGCAGTATTTT.